The rows below give T cell receptor beta chains drawn from one sample of a study of blood T cell dynamics during melanoma immunotherapy. Sequencing used immunoSEQ multiplex PCR; TCRdb keeps in-frame clones, though not all of them. Among around 6,300 clones listed, about 93% were seen once. Material: cell-free DNA from blood, obtained from a patient treated with checkpoint blockade. These receptors originate from a human donor with melanoma. Both conserved end residues are part of each CDR3. A D gene is named only where the DNA matches it firmly. Rows may omit the clone size; those that give it use once, few, many or a size class.

d_call	clone_size	cdr3_length	v_call	j_call	cdr3_nt	cdr3_aa
-	-	14	TRBV6-1	TRBJ1-2	TGTGCCAGCAGTGAAGACGTCAGATCTACTGGCTACACCTTC	CASSEDVRSTGYTF
-	-	15	TRBV11-2	TRBJ1-1	TGTGCCAGCAGCTCGCGCCTTGGGGCGAACACTGAAGCTTTCTTT	CASSSRLGANTEAFF
-	once	16	TRBV15	TRBJ1-3	TGTGCCACCAGCAGAGCGGAGGGAGGGTATGGAAACACCATATATTTT	CATSRAEGGYGNTIYF
TRBD1	few	12	TRBV2	TRBJ2-1	TGTGCCAGCAGTACGACAGGGGCAGAGCAGTTCTTC	CASSTTGAEQFF
TRBD1	-	15	TRBV7-6	TRBJ2-7	TGTGCCAGCAGCTTCCAGACAGGGCTTGAAGGCGAGCAGTACTTC	CASSFQTGLEGEQYF
TRBD1	-	15	TRBV27	TRBJ1-5	TGTGCCAGCAGTCCTGGGACAGGGGGGCGTCAGCCCCAGCATTTT	CASSPGTGGRQPQHF
TRBD1	-	18	TRBV5-6	TRBJ1-2	TGTGCCAGCAGCTTGATTGAGGCAGGGGGCGGCCTAGACTATGGCTACACCTTC	CASSLIEAGGGLDYGYTF
-	-	17	TRBV15	TRBJ1-4	TGTGCCACCAGCAGAGGGGAGGGGTGGCGGACGAATGAAAAACTGTTTTTT	CATSRGEGWRTNEKLFF
-	-	14	TRBV4-2	TRBJ1-1	TGTGCCAGCAGCCAAGAGCCTGGGAACACTGAAGCTTTCTTT	CASSQEPGNTEAFF
-	once	12	TRBV2	TRBJ2-7	TGTGCCAGCAGTCAACCTAGGTACGAGCAGTACTTC	CASSQPRYEQYF
-	-	18	TRBV27	TRBJ1-5	TGTGCCAGCAGTCGTATCACAGGGAACCCGGTTGGTTGGCAGCCCCAGCATTTT	CASSRITGNPVGWQPQHF
TRBD1	-	13	TRBV19	TRBJ2-7	TGTGCCAGTAGTAGGACAGGCGGTATAGAGCAGTACTTC	CASSRTGGIEQYF
TRBD2	once	19	TRBV7-6	TRBJ2-2	TGTGCCAGCAGCTTAGCATCCAGCGGGAGGGCCCGAGGAACCGGGGAGCTGTTTTTT	CASSLASSGRARGTGELFF
-	-	18	TRBV5-4	TRBJ2-3	TGTGCCAGCAGCTTGGGGGCGAACACCGGGAACACCCCATCCGGCGCGTATTTT	CASSLGANTGNTPSGAYF
TRBD2	-	15	TRBV5-1	TRBJ2-5	TGCGCCAGCAGCCCCCAGCGGGGGGGTCTGGAGACCCAGTACTTC	CASSPQRGGLETQYF
TRBD1	-	13	TRBV6-1	TRBJ1-2	TGTGCCAGCAGTGAAGTGGACAGGGGGAGGTACACCTTC	CASSEVDRGRYTF
-	-	15	TRBV2	TRBJ1-1	TGTGCCAGCAGTGAAGTGGGGGAGATGAACACTGAAGCTTTCTTT	CASSEVGEMNTEAFF
TRBD1	-	14	TRBV2	TRBJ1-5	TGTGCCAGCAGCAAGGGACAGGTCGGCCAGCCCCAGCATTTT	CASSKGQVGQPQHF
TRBD1	-	14	TRBV6-4	TRBJ2-2	TGTGCCAGCACCCCGGATCAGGGGGCCGGGGAGCTGTTTTTT	CASTPDQGAGELFF
-	-	13	TRBV30	TRBJ1-4	TGTGCCTGGAGTGAGCAGGTGAACGAAAAACTGTTTTTT	CAWSEQVNEKLFF
-	-	14	TRBV6-5	TRBJ2-7	TGTGCCATCCTCCTCCGGGCGGGATCCTACGAGCAGTACTTC	CAILLRAGSYEQYF
-	once	13	TRBV6-6	TRBJ2-7	TGTGCCAGCAGTTACGGGTCCACCTACGAGCAGTACTTC	CASSYGSTYEQYF
TRBD1	-	16	TRBV18	TRBJ2-2	TGTGCCAGCTCACGAAGGACAGGGGCACGGGACGGGGAGCTGTTTTTT	CASSRRTGARDGELFF
-	once	15	TRBV27	TRBJ1-6	TGTGCCAGCAGTTACCGTGGGGTTAAGGAATCACCCCTCCACTTT	CASSYRGVKESPLHF
TRBD2	-	15	TRBV7-9	TRBJ2-5	TGTGCCAGCAGCGCCCGCGGGGGGCGGGGGGAGACCCAGTACTTC	CASSARGGRGETQYF
-	once	16	TRBV6-5	TRBJ2-6	TGTGCCAGCAGTTACACACAGGCCTCTGGGGCCAACGTCCTGACTTTC	CASSYTQASGANVLTF
-	once	12	TRBV4-2	TRBJ1-1	TGTGCCAGCAGCCAAGAACCCACTGAAGCTTTCTTT	CASSQEPTEAFF
TRBD2	-	17	TRBV5-8	TRBJ2-3	TGTGCCAGCAGCCCCGGGACTAGCGATTTCGTGACAGATACGCAGTATTTT	CASSPGTSDFVTDTQYF
TRBD1	-	13	TRBV6-1	TRBJ1-2	TGTGCCAGCGGGCGACAGGGCTACTATGGCTACACCTTC	CASGRQGYYGYTF
-	-	12	TRBV7-2	TRBJ1-2	TGTGCCAGCAGCCCCCCTCCCGGTGGCTACACCTTC	CASSPPPGGYTF
-	-	16	TRBV7-2	TRBJ1-5	TGTGCCAGCAGCCATAGTCCTAACAGGGGCAATCAGCCCCAGCATTTT	CASSHSPNRGNQPQHF
TRBD1	-	15	TRBV7-8	TRBJ2-2	TGTGCCAGCAAACTACGACAGGGGGGAACCGGGGAGCTGTTTTTT	CASKLRQGGTGELFF
-	-	17	TRBV7-2	TRBJ1-5	TGTGCCAGCAGCTTAGACAACAGGGCTGTGAGCAATCAGCCCCAGCATTTT	CASSLDNRAVSNQPQHF
-	-	12	TRBV9	TRBJ2-7	TGTGCCAGCAGCGTGGAGGGCTACGAGCAGTACTTC	CASSVEGYEQYF
-	-	14	TRBV7-6	TRBJ1-1	TGTGCCAGCAGCCCCAGACCCGCCGGCACTGAAGCTTTCTTT	CASSPRPAGTEAFF
-	-	13	TRBV7-7	TRBJ2-1	TGTGCCAGCGCAGCGGGTACCTACAATGAGCAGTTCTTC	CASAAGTYNEQFF
TRBD1	-	16	TRBV7-8	TRBJ1-2	TGTGCCAGCAGCTCGTTCCAGGACAGGATAGTCTATGGCTACACCTTC	CASSSFQDRIVYGYTF
TRBD2	-	17	TRBV28	TRBJ2-7	TGTGCCAGCAGTTTATCCTATACCGGGACTAGCGGCTACGAGCAGTACTTC	CASSLSYTGTSGYEQYF
-	-	17	TRBV4-1	TRBJ2-2	TGCGCCAGCAGCCCGTCCCCCGGGGACGCGAACACCGGGGAGCTGTTTTTT	CASSPSPGDANTGELFF
TRBD1	-	13	TRBV29-1	TRBJ2-1	TGCAGCGTTGGTTACGGGACAGGGGTTGAGCAGTTCTTC	CSVGYGTGVEQFF
-	-	14	TRBV7-9	TRBJ2-7	TGTGCCAGCAGCCATCCGGGACGGTCCTACGAGCAGTACTTC	CASSHPGRSYEQYF
TRBD2	-	17	TRBV4-1	TRBJ2-5	TGCGCCAGCAGCCAAGGGGTGACTAGCGGATACCAAGAGACCCAGTACTTC	CASSQGVTSGYQETQYF
-	once	13	TRBV4-2	TRBJ2-3	TGTGCCACGGACAAATTGTACACAGATACGCAGTATTTT	CATDKLYTDTQYF
-	-	12	TRBV28	TRBJ2-3	TGTGCCAGCAGTTCGACGAGAGATACGCAGTATTTT	CASSSTRDTQYF
-	-	14	TRBV10-2	TRBJ1-1	TGCGCCAGCAGTGAGTCCGGCAGGGGCCTTGAAGCTTTCTTT	CASSESGRGLEAFF
TRBD1	-	15	TRBV7-9	TRBJ1-5	TGTGCCAGCAGCCCTACAGGGGACAAGGAGCAGCCCCAGCATTTT	CASSPTGDKEQPQHF
-	-	16	TRBV9	TRBJ2-1	TGTGCCAGCAGCGTACTAGTAGCGGATAGGGACAATGAGCAGTTCTTC	CASSVLVADRDNEQFF
-	-	14	TRBV2	TRBJ1-1	TGTGCCAGCAGTGAAGTAGCGGTATCGGGTGAAGCTTTCTTT	CASSEVAVSGEAFF
TRBD1	-	15	TRBV29-1	TRBJ2-7	TGCAGCGCCCAAGGGGGCCTGACAGGGATCTACGAGCAGTACTTC	CSAQGGLTGIYEQYF
-	-	14	TRBV5-5	TRBJ1-6	TGTGCCAGCAGCACGGACATTCATAATTCACCCCTCCACTTT	CASSTDIHNSPLHF
-	-	13	TRBV6-6	TRBJ2-7	TGTGCCAGCAGTTACCCGCCAGCCTACGAGCAGTACTTC	CASSYPPAYEQYF
TRBD2	once	15	TRBV6-1	TRBJ2-3	TGTGCCAGCAGTGGGTGGACTAGTTCTACGGATACGCAGTATTTT	CASSGWTSSTDTQYF
-	-	14	TRBV5-1	TRBJ2-5	TGCGCCAGCAGCTCCCAACGGGCACGGGAGACCCAGTACTTC	CASSSQRARETQYF